The text below deals with one T cell receptor beta chain. Only in-frame clones appear in the TCRdb table, and some are missing; sequencing was by immunoSEQ multiplex PCR. The sample holds roughly 150,000 clones, 84% seen once. This sample is drawn from a study of blood T cell repertoires in COVID-19. Trimming at V came to 1 base and at J to 10 bases, leaving 11 bases not matched to a gene. This CDR3 has 14 amino acids. The V gene's germline CDR1 is SGHKS and CDR2 YYEKEE (reference sequence). This clonotype was obtained from a human donor in a cohort sampled during active COVID-19. The sample taken for sequencing was peripheral blood. This chain uses TRBV5-5 with TRBJ2-7; 7 positions agree with TRBD2. The CDR3 DNA follows: TGTGCCAGCAGCTTGTTATCTGGGGAGGGCAGACAGTACGTC. It specifies CASSLLSGEGRQYV.